This entry describes one T cell receptor (beta chain). As yet, its antigen is unknown. The junction departs from the called germline gene at one end, perhaps through a read error. Each CDR3 protein is one row after TCRdb ran MiXCR on the 5' RACE reads. The table shows a few hundred thousand distinct CDR3 sequences, with 18% occurring only once. The record originates from a study of identical twins. The study, taken as a whole, reports: Weaker excess sharing between twins was seen in beta out-of-frame sequences.

CDR3 length equals 16 residues. CDR1 SGHKS and CDR2 YYEKEE come from the germline V gene (reference sequence). The J gene is TRBJ1-5, the V gene TRBV5-5, with 7 positions matching TRBD1. The sample taken for sequencing was naive T cells sorted from blood. The sequence came from a man over 45 in good health. The CDR3 DNA sequence: TGTGCTAGCAGCTTGTCGACAGGGTATGGCAATCAGCCCCAGCATTTT. Protein sequence: CASSLSTGYGNQPQHF.